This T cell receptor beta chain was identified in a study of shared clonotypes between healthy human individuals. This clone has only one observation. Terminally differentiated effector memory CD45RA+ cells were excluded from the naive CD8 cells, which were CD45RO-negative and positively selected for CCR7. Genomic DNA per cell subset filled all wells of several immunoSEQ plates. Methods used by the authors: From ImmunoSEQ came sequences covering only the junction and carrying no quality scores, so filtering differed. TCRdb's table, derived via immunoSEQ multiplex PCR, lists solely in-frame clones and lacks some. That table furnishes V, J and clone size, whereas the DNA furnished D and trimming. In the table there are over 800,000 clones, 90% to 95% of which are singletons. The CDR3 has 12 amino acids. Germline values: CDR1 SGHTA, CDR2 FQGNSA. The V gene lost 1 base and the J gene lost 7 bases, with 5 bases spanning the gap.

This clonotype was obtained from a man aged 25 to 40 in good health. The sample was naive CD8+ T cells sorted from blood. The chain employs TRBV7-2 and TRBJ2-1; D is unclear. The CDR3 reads CASSLGANEQFF. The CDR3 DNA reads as TGTGCCAGCAGCTTAGGAGCGAATGAGCAGTTCTTC.